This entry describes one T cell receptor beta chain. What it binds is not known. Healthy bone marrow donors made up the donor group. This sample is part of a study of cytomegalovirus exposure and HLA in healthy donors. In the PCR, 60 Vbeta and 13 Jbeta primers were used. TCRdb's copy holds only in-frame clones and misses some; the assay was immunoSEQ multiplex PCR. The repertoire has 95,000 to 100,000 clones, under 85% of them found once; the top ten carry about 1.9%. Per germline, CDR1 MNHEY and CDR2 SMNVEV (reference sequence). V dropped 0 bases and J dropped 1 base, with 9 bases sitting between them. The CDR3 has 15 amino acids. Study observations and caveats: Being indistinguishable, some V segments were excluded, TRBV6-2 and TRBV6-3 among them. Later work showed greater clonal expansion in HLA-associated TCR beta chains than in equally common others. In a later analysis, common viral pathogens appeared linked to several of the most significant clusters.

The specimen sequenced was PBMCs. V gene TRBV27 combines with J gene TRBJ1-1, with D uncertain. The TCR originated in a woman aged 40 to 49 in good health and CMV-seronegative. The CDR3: CASSLSGFGNTEAFF. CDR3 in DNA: TGTGCCAGCAGTTTATCCGGGTTCGGGAACACTGAAGCTTTCTTT.